The 26 T cell receptor beta chains presented below share a single source sample, sequenced in a study of blood T cell repertoires in COVID-19. The protocol was immunoSEQ multiplex PCR, while the TCRdb copy is restricted to in-frame clones and leaves out a portion. This sample has approximately 190,000 clones, with 70% to 90% found just once. The specimen was peripheral blood. These receptors were collected from a woman between 65 and 79 years old with active or convalescent COVID-19.

The chain employs TRBV6-5 and TRBJ1-4, with a possible D match to TRBD1 (5 bases). Germline values: CDR1 MNHEY, CDR2 SVGAGI. V gave up 6 bases and J gave up 4 bases, with 12 bases separating them. CDR3 length: 14 residues. DNA for the CDR3: TGTGCCAGCAGGCTGGGGCAGGTTAATGAAAAACTGTTTTTT. This gives the protein CASRLGQVNEKLFF.

The V call is TRBV30, the J call TRBJ2-1; 9 bases line up with TRBD2. Germline V CDR1 and CDR2: GTSNPN, SVGIG (reference sequence). The CDR3 has 14 residues. The trim removed 2 bases at V and 8 bases at J, leaving 7 bases unmatched. The CDR3 sequence is CAWSWSSGTDEQFF. Here the CDR3 DNA reads TGTGCCTGGAGTTGGTCTAGCGGGACCGATGAGCAGTTCTTC.

The chain carries TRBV9 and TRBJ2-3; 8 bases agree with TRBD2. Trimming removed 4 bases from V and 2 bases from J; junction bases left unmatched: 9. The CDR3 is 16 amino acids. CDR1 is SGDLS, CDR2 YYNGEE, per germline. CDR3 DNA: TGTGCCAGCAGCCCCCGGACTAGCTCCATCACAGATACGCAGTATTTT. Its protein product is CASSPRTSSITDTQYF.

In its sample, this clone was seen a few times. This chain uses TRBV6-6 with TRBJ2-7; TRBD1 matches at 10 bases. CDR1 MNHNY and CDR2 SVGAGI come from the germline V gene (reference sequence). The CDR3 consists of 15 residues. V lost 4 bases to trimming and J lost 5 bases; unmatched junction nucleotides: 8. The CDR3 bases are TGTGCCAGCAGTTCCCCGGGACAGGGGATCCACGAGCAGTACTTC. Its translation is CASSSPGQGIHEQYF.

The chain combines TRBV5-1 with TRBJ2-1; the D gene is possibly TRBD2 (5 bases). Germline loops: CDR1 SGHRS, CDR2 YFSETQ. With 6 bases removed from V and 4 bases from J, the gap between germline ends came to 17 bases. This CDR3 has 15 amino acids. CDR3 residues: CASNRDSTTYNEQFF. The CDR3 DNA is TGCGCCAGCAACCGCGACTCGACTACATACAATGAGCAGTTCTTC. Complete variable domain (other parts from reference TRBV5-1 and TRBJ2-1): KAGVTQTPRYLIKTRGQQVTLSCSPISGHRSVSWYQQTPGQGLQFLFEYFSETQRNKGNFPGRFSGRQFSNSRSEMNVSTLELGDSALYLCASNRDSTTYNEQFFGPGTRLTVL.

V usage is TRBV6-5 and J usage is TRBJ2-5; the match to TRBD2 covers 9 bases. V shed 6 bases, J shed 3 bases, and the junction held 2 bases outside the gene matches. Germline CDR1 is MNHEY and CDR2 is SVGAGI. This CDR3 has 13 amino acids. The CDR3 region has the DNA TGTGCCAGCAGAGCGGGAGGAGAAGAGACCCAGTACTTC. The encoded protein is CASRAGGEETQYF.

V and J are TRBV28 and TRBJ1-4; D might be TRBD1 (5 bases). V lost 6 bases, J lost 8 bases, and 19 bases lay in between. Per the germline V gene, CDR1 is MDHEN and CDR2 is SYDVKM. This CDR3 has 15 residues. The CDR3 DNA is TGTGCCAGCAGCTCGAGTCGGACGCGGGGCGAAAAACTGTTTTTT. Amino acids: CASSSSRTRGEKLFF.

The chain uses TRBV3-1 (or the pseudogene TRBV3-2) and TRBJ1-6, with D possibly matching TRBD1 (5 bases). From germline, CDR1 is LGHDT and CDR2 YNNKEL (reference sequence). V was pared by 2 bases and J by 0 bases, with 8 bases between. The CDR3 extends over 16 amino acids. Here the CDR3 reads CASSQRGSSYNSPLHF. CDR3 coding DNA: TGTGCCAGCAGCCAACGGGGGAGCTCCTATAATTCACCCCTCCACTTT.

DNA for the CDR3: TGTGCCAGCTCACCACCCTCGCGGTCCCAAGTCGGGCAGTACTTC. The encoded protein is CASSPPSRSQVGQYF. The chain is built from TRBV18 and TRBJ2-7; D is ambiguous. The CDR3 contains 15 residues. Germline CDR1 reads KGHSH; CDR2 reads LQKENI. The ends were cut back, 0 bases at V and 9 bases at J, with 18 bases in the middle.

This clone was found a few times. The chain carries TRBV5-1 and TRBJ1-2; 8 bases are shared with TRBD1. This CDR3 comprises 17 residues. V shed 4 bases and J 8 bases; nucleotides not matched to a gene: 19. CDR1 and CDR2 (germline): SGHRS, YFSETQ. The CDR3 region has the DNA TGCGCCAGCAGCCGAGGGGGACAGGTCAAAACGGATTGGGGCTACACCTTC. This translates into CASSRGGQVKTDWGYTF.

The chain recombines TRBV14 with TRBJ1-5; D is uncertain. CDR3 length: 13 amino acids. Per the germline V gene, CDR1 is SGHDN and CDR2 is FVKESK. Trimming left V 1 base short and J 5 bases short, with 6 bases between. CDR3 protein: CASSQARDQPQHF. For the CDR3, the DNA is TGTGCCAGCAGCCAAGCGAGAGATCAGCCCCAGCATTTT.

The chain combines TRBV7-2 with TRBJ2-5; 9 bases align to TRBD1. Germline V CDR1 and CDR2: SGHTA, FQGNSA. Trimming removed 5 bases from V and 6 bases from J; junction bases left unmatched: 10. This CDR3 region has 15 residues. As DNA, the CDR3 is TGTGCCAGCAGCGCCTACACAGGGGGCCTGAAGACCCAGTACTTC. Its protein is CASSAYTGGLKTQYF.

J is TRBJ1-3 and V is TRBV4-1; 8 nucleotides align to TRBD1. The ends lost 4 bases at V and 0 bases at J; junction bases unmatched: 5. This CDR3 is 16 amino acids long. Germline V lookup: CDR1 MGHRA, CDR2 YSYEKL. CDR3 bases: TGCGCCAGCAGCCGGGGACAGGTCCGCTCTGGAAACACCATATATTTT. It translates to CASSRGQVRSGNTIYF.

This sequence joins TRBV5-1 and TRBJ1-4, with no clear D. This CDR3 has 14 residues. Germline CDR1 is SGHRS and CDR2 is YFSETQ. V shed 2 bases and J shed 7 bases, with 12 bases lying between them. The CDR3 reads CASSLTGISEKLFF. CDR3 sequence (DNA): TGCGCCAGCAGCTTAACCGGGATTAGTGAAAAACTGTTTTTT.

V is TRBV10-2 and J is TRBJ2-7; 11 bases are shared with TRBD1. The J segment lost 4 bases and the V segment lost 4 bases, leaving 9 bases of the junction unmatched. The CDR3 loop spans 16 amino acids. The germline V gene encodes CDR1 WSHSY and CDR2 SAAADI. The CDR3 sequence is CASSGDLDRGLYEQYF. CDR3 coding DNA: TGCGCCAGCAGTGGTGACCTGGACAGGGGGCTGTACGAGCAGTACTTC.

The chain is built from TRBV12-3 or TRBV12-4 and TRBJ2-2; D is ambiguous. V dropped 3 bases and J dropped 4 bases, with 6 bases sitting between them. The CDR3 extends over 13 amino acids. Written as DNA, the CDR3 is TGTGCCAGCAGTTTCGGAGTCACCGGGGAGCTGTTTTTT. Its translation is CASSFGVTGELFF.

The chain joins TRBV19 to TRBJ2-6; 11 positions agree with TRBD1. The V and J ends lost 8 bases and 0 bases, in that order; junction bases with no gene match: 3. The CDR3 has 16 residues. The germline V gene has CDR1 LNHDA and CDR2 SQIVND (reference sequence). CDR3 loop: CASSGTGGSGANVLTF. The CDR3 coding sequence is TGTGCCAGTTCCGGGACAGGGGGCTCTGGGGCCAACGTCCTGACTTTC.

The J gene is TRBJ1-5, the V gene TRBV3-1 (or the pseudogene TRBV3-2); perhaps TRBD1 as D (5 bases). CDR3 size: 15 residues. The germline gives CDR1 LGHDT, CDR2 YNNKEL (reference sequence). V gave up 4 bases and J gave up 1 base, with 11 bases separating them. In DNA, the CDR3 is TGTGCCAGCAGCCGTGGGGGGAGCAGCAATCAGCCCCAGCATTTT. This translates into CASSRGGSSNQPQHF.

The chain is built from TRBV14 and TRBJ2-7, with 8 positions matching TRBD2. Germline loops: CDR1 SGHDN, CDR2 FVKESK. This CDR3 contains 18 residues. Unmatched junction bases numbered 16, after V lost 6 bases and J lost 0 bases. The CDR3 is CASSRGSGTHRSSYEQYF. CDR3 sequence (DNA): TGTGCCAGCAGTCGAGGTAGCGGGACCCATAGGAGCTCCTACGAGCAGTACTTC.

This clone was counted only a few times. The chain is built from TRBV7-3 and TRBJ2-7; 10 bases align to TRBD1. CDR1 is SGHTA and CDR2 is FQGTGA in the germline V gene. The CDR3 totals 16 residues. Germline trimming cut 7 bases from V and 3 bases from J; bases unmatched to any gene: 12. DNA for the CDR3: TGTGCCAGCACCCTGTGGGAGGGACAGGGGTGCTACGAGCAGTACTTC. It specifies CASTLWEGQGCYEQYF.

The rearrangement uses TRBV7-6 and TRBJ1-1; 7 bases line up with TRBD1. V lost 4 bases to trimming and J lost 1 base; unmatched junction nucleotides: 6. The CDR3 spans 15 residues. Germline values: CDR1 SGHVS, CDR2 FNYEAQ. CDR3 residues: CASSSNRGPNTEAFF. For the CDR3, the DNA is TGTGCCAGCAGCTCGAACAGGGGACCGAACACTGAAGCTTTCTTT. The variable domain in full, completed from reference TRBV7-6 and TRBJ1-1, reads GAGVSQSPRYKVTKRGQDVALRCDPISGHVSLYWYRQALGQGPEFLTYFNYEAQQDKSGLPNDRFSAERPEGSISTLTIQRTEQRDSAMYRCASSSNRGPNTEAFFGQGTRLTVV.

The V call is TRBV7-3, the J call TRBJ2-3; 7 bases align to TRBD2. CDR3 length equals 16 residues. CDR1 is SGHTA, CDR2 FQGTGA, per germline. The junction had 6 bases not matched to a gene; V was cut back by 1 base and J by 2 bases. This CDR3 reads CASSLSPAGVTDTQYF. The DNA for the CDR3 is TGTGCCAGCAGCTTAAGTCCCGCGGGAGTCACAGATACGCAGTATTTT.

CDR3 region: CASRSGTGELFF. The CDR3 coding sequence is TGTGCCAGCCGATCAGGGACCGGGGAGCTGTTTTTT. The rearrangement links TRBV28 to TRBJ2-2; D is possibly TRBD1 (5 bases). The germline CDR1 and CDR2 sequences are MDHEN and SYDVKM. The CDR3 runs to 12 residues. The ends were cut back, 8 bases at V and 5 bases at J, with 9 bases in the middle. The entire variable domain, with the rest obtained from reference TRBV28 and TRBJ2-2, is as follows: DVKVTQSSRYLVKRTGEKVFLECVQDMDHENMFWYRQDPGLGLRLIYFSYDVKMKEKGDIPEGYSVSREKKERFSLILESASTNQTSMYLCASRSGTGELFFGEGSRLTVL.

This clone appeared a single time. The chain uses TRBV9 and TRBJ2-2; TRBD1 might be the D (6 bases). The germline CDR1 and CDR2 sequences are SGDLS and YYNGEE. The CDR3 spans 17 residues. V lost 2 bases and J 5 bases, leaving 19 bases between the germline ends. CDR3 amino acids: CASSVHSGVGKTGELFF. In nucleotides, the CDR3 is TGTGCCAGCAGCGTCCACTCAGGGGTCGGCAAAACCGGGGAGCTGTTTTTT.

V and J are TRBV6-6 and TRBJ2-7, with a tentative D call TRBD2 (5 bases). In germline, CDR1 is MNHNY, CDR2 SVGAGI (reference sequence). The CDR3 has 15 amino acids. Trimming took 2 bases from V and 0 from J, leaving 11 bases between them. The CDR3 region has the DNA TGTGCCAGCAGTTACGGGTGGGAGATCTCCTACGAGCAGTACTTC. Translation gives CASSYGWEISYEQYF.

This rearrangement joins TRBV29-1 to TRBJ2-1; 12 bases match TRBD2. Trimming removed 6 bases from V and 6 bases from J; junction bases left unmatched: 18. Germline V gene lookup returns CDR1 SQVTM and CDR2 ANQGSEA. The CDR3 extends over 18 amino acids. CDR3 nucleotides: TGCAGCGTAGAAAAACCCGGGACTAGCGGGCCCATCGGCAATGAGCAGTTCTTC. Its protein is CSVEKPGTSGPIGNEQFF.